Included here is one TCR beta chain sequence, with context. What it binds is unknown. The CDR3 has 16 residues. Germline V gene sequence: CDR1 LGHNA, CDR2 YNFKEQ. Deletions cut 1 base from V and 5 bases from J, with 15 bases between. Deep sequencing aimed at 1 in 200,000 to 1 in 1 million T cells' resolution. The protocol was immunoSEQ multiplex PCR, while the TCRdb copy is restricted to in-frame clones and leaves out a portion. Among approximately 150,000 clones listed, around nine tenths were seen once. These data belong to a study of cytotoxic CD8 clonotypes in ibrutinib-treated CLL. Study-level points and caveats: There were few public clonotypes, and on treatment they contracted or stayed stable. Sampling times, which were not matched between the groups, differed between sustained-remission patients and progressing patients.

The V call is TRBV4-2, the J call TRBJ2-1; D not certain. This TCR derives from a human donor with chronic lymphocytic leukemia. The sequences come from PBMCs, collected at disease progression, from a patient treated with ibrutinib. The CDR3: CASSQATGQIDNEQFF. The CDR3 nucleotides are TGTGCCAGCAGCCAAGCGACGGGTCAAATAGACAATGAGCAGTTCTTC.